A selection of T cell receptor beta chains follows, all from one sample in a study of T cell responses to AZD1222 COVID-19 vaccine. Using immunoSEQ multiplex PCR, the repertoire was profiled, and TCRdb retains in-frame clones only, with some absent. The data show about 96,000 clones, about 90% seen once. Sample: peripheral blood, taken on day 0 of MenACWY control vaccination. The source is an adult in good health. Both conserved end residues are part of each CDR3. A D gene is named only where the DNA matches it firmly. Rows give clone size only sometimes, using once, few, many, or a class for an expanded clone.

size: NA; J: TRBJ1-2; V: TRBV2; D: TRBD1; DNA: TGTGCCAGCAGCCCAAGGACAGGAAAATATGGCTACACCTTC; CDR3: CASSPRTGKYGYTF
size: NA; J: TRBJ1-4; V: TRBV6-6; D: NA; DNA: TGTGCCAGCAGTTCCCAGGAGTTAGCCAGGTCGCCTGGATTT; CDR3: CASSSQELARSPGF
size: NA; J: TRBJ2-7; V: TRBV7-6; D: TRBD2; DNA: TGTGCCAGCAGCTTAGTTTCTAGCGGGAGTTACGAGCAGTACTTC; CDR3: CASSLVSSGSYEQYF
size: NA; J: TRBJ1-1; V: TRBV19; D: TRBD1; DNA: TGTGCCAGTAGCGACAGGGTAGGCGGTTTAGTCGGAGCTTTCTTT; CDR3: CASSDRVGGLVGAFF
size: NA; J: TRBJ1-1; V: TRBV6-1; D: NA; DNA: TGTGCCAGCAGTGAAAGCCAGGTTGTCACTGAAGCTTTCTTT; CDR3: CASSESQVVTEAFF
size: NA; J: TRBJ2-5; V: TRBV4-1; D: NA; DNA: TGCGCCAGCAGTCCGGCTTCCGTAGGTAGCGGCTACCAAGAGACCCAGTACTTC; CDR3: CASSPASVGSGYQETQYF
size: NA; J: TRBJ1-1; V: TRBV7-9; D: NA; DNA: TGTGCCAGCAGCTTCGAAGGGGGGCGTGAAGCTTTCTTT; CDR3: CASSFEGGREAFF
size: once; J: TRBJ1-4; V: TRBV5-8; D: NA; DNA: TGTGCCAGCCGCGGGACGGCGGGTGAAAAACTGTTTTTT; CDR3: CASRGTAGEKLFF
size: NA; J: TRBJ2-7; V: TRBV11-2; D: NA; DNA: TGTGCCAGCAGCCGCGCTAGCGCTACCTACGAGCAGTACTTC; CDR3: CASSRASATYEQYF
size: NA; J: TRBJ2-3; V: TRBV18; D: NA; DNA: TGTGCCAGCTCACCGGTCGGGAGCACAGATACGCAGTATTTT; CDR3: CASSPVGSTDTQYF
size: NA; J: TRBJ2-3; V: TRBV6-5; D: TRBD1; DNA: TGTGCCAGCAGGGGACAGGGGGCGACAGATACGCAGTATTTT; CDR3: CASRGQGATDTQYF